The present T cell receptor (beta chain) was sequenced within a study of T cells in Graves' hyperthyroidism and ophthalmopathy. RNA transcripts were the template for amplifying TCR beta CDR3 regions. When the TCR CDR3 underwent first-round RT-PCR, the HTBI primer set was used. In TCRdb, the multiplex PCR reads were re-called with MiXCR into one record per CDR3 protein. The data contain roughly 300,000 distinct CDR3 sequences, 20% to 25% of them singletons. This clonotype has at least ten counts. The CDR3 loop spans 15 amino acids. J lost 4 bases, V lost 4 bases, and 5 bases had no gene match. Germline V gives CDR1 MDHEN, CDR2 SYDVKM.

The material sequenced was blood. This receptor was taken from a woman between 50 and 59 years old with Graves' hyperthyroidism. The chain has TRBV28 and TRBJ2-2; 8 bases are shared with TRBD1. The CDR3 nucleotides read TGTGCCAGCAGTTCGGGACAGGTTTTCACCGGGGAGCTGTTTTTT. Amino acid sequence: CASSSGQVFTGELFF.